Below are 30 T cell receptor beta chains sequenced from a single sample in a study of T-cell reconstitution after alpha-beta-depleted transplantation in children. Unique molecular identifiers were incorporated when the TCRbeta library was constructed. TCRdb called the PCR reads again in MiXCR, with one record for every CDR3 protein. The sample holds 200,000 to 250,000 distinct CDR3 sequences; approximately 11% are singletons and the top ten take 28%. This specimen was PBMCs, taken before TCRalphabeta/CD19-depleted stem cell transplant. The receptors originated from a child in the first two years of life with acute myeloid leukemia, due to receive a stem cell transplant.

This clonotype has a count of ten or more. The chain joins TRBV27 to TRBJ2-2; D not resolved. The V and J ends lost 4 bases and 7 bases respectively, with 16 bases between them. CDR3 size: 15 residues. Germline loops: CDR1 MNHEY, CDR2 SMNVEV (reference sequence). The CDR3 nucleotides read TGTGCCAGCAGTTCCTTCGGCCACCCTGGCGGGGAGCTGTTTTTT. Its translation: CASSSFGHPGGELFF.

This clonotype was seen repeatedly, ten times or more. The CDR3, as DNA: TGTGCCAGCAGCCCTTTCTTTCGCTCCTACAATGAGCAGTTCTTC. Translated: CASSPFFRSYNEQFF. The rearrangement uses TRBV6-1 and TRBJ2-1; D not resolved. This CDR3 has 15 residues. The V and J ends lost 6 bases and 0 bases respectively, with 12 bases between them. Germline CDR1 and CDR2: MNHNS and SASEGT.

This clonotype was seen repeatedly, ten times or more. The chain couples TRBV5-5 to TRBJ2-3, with 9 positions matching TRBD1. Germline values: CDR1 SGHKS, CDR2 YYEKEE (reference sequence). This CDR3 has 16 residues. The J segment lost 4 bases and the V segment lost 1 base, leaving 7 bases of the junction unmatched. The CDR3 reads CASSLRGGTGPDTQYF. For the CDR3, the DNA is TGTGCCAGCAGCTTGAGAGGCGGGACAGGGCCAGATACGCAGTATTTT. The variable domain in full, with the rest retrieved from reference TRBV5-5 and TRBJ2-3, is DAGVTQSPTHLIKTRGQQVTLRCSPISGHKSVSWYQQVLGQGPQFIFQYYEKEERGRGNFPDRFSARQFPNYSSELNVNALLLGDSALYLCASSLRGGTGPDTQYFGPGTRLTVL.

As concerns this clonotype: At one end the junction does not follow the germline gene, possibly because of a read error. The rearrangement joins TRBV12-3 or TRBV12-4 to TRBJ1-2, with 11 bases matching TRBD1. There are 15 residues in the CDR3. The CDR3 bases are TGTGCCAGCAGTTTTGGCGGACAGGGGGCGAATGGCTACAGCTTC. Its translation is CASSFGGQGANGYSF.

This clonotype was observed many times. This sequence joins TRBV20-1 and TRBJ2-7; D not certain. The length of the CDR3 is 11 residues. V was pared by 3 bases and J by 4 bases, with 7 bases between. Germline values: CDR1 DFQATT, CDR2 SNEGSKA (reference sequence). CDR3 loop: CSARSAYEQYF. CDR3 DNA sequence: TGCAGTGCTAGGAGTGCTTACGAGCAGTACTTC.

This clonotype was observed many times. The CDR3 here is CASSLWGWAMNTEAFF. The CDR3 nucleotides read TGTGCCAGCAGTTTATGGGGATGGGCTATGAACACTGAAGCTTTCTTT. This chain joins TRBV28 and TRBJ1-1; D gene uncertain. Germline CDR1 MDHEN, CDR2 SYDVKM. The germline V and J ends were trimmed by 0 bases and 0 bases, with 11 bases remaining between them. The CDR3 contains 16 residues.

As regards this clonotype: This could be a read error, since a much larger clone is one nucleotide away. V and J are TRBV12-3 or TRBV12-4 and TRBJ1-5; D possibly corresponds to TRBD1 (6 bases). The CDR3 sequence is 14 residues long. V gave up 8 bases and J gave up 6 bases, with 17 bases separating them. The CDR3 region is CASWGGTMGQPQHF. CDR3 bases: TGTGCCAGCTGGGGCGGGACAATGGGTCAGCCCCAGCATTTT.

The genes are TRBV2 and TRBJ2-1; TRBD2 aligns across 11 bases. After removal of 7 bases from V and 5 bases from J, the junction contained 1 base not matched to a gene. Germline V CDR1 and CDR2: SNHLY, FYNNEI. The CDR3 spans 13 residues. The CDR3 protein is CASKLAGDNEQFF. The CDR3, as DNA: TGTGCCAGCAAACTAGCGGGGGACAATGAGCAGTTCTTC.

This clonotype was seen at least ten times. The rearrangement links TRBV18 to TRBJ1-5; 9 bases are shared with TRBD1. Germline CDR1 is KGHSH and CDR2 is LQKENI. There are 16 residues in the CDR3. With 5 bases clipped from V and 4 bases from J, the junction kept 9 bases outside the gene matches. CDR3 amino acids: CASSFMDRGFNQPQHF. The CDR3 DNA reads as TGTGCCAGCTCATTTATGGACAGGGGATTTAATCAGCCCCAGCATTTT.

This clonotype came up many times. The J gene is TRBJ2-1, the V gene TRBV12-3 or TRBV12-4; weak D call: TRBD1 (7 bases). The V end lost 8 bases, the J end lost 0 bases, and 11 bases lay between the germline ends. This CDR3 contains 14 residues. The CDR3 DNA sequence: TGTGCCAGCCGGGGGACAGTCTCCTACAATGAGCAGTTCTTC. Translation: CASRGTVSYNEQFF.

This clonotype has ten or more counts. This chain uses TRBV5-8 with TRBJ2-6; D call uncertain. Trimming removed 3 bases at V and 2 bases at J, with 9 bases between. This CDR3 region has 15 residues. Germline lookup yields CDR1 SGHTS and CDR2 YDEGEE. The CDR3 reads CASSSSRAGANVLTF. The CDR3 nucleotides are TGTGCCAGCAGCTCCTCACGGGCTGGGGCCAACGTCCTGACTTTC.

The table lists this clonotype with many counts. The chain has TRBV5-1 and TRBJ2-7; D call uncertain. The germline V gene has CDR1 SGHRS and CDR2 YFSETQ. The CDR3 length is 12 residues. The ends were cut back, 0 bases at V and 4 bases at J, with 5 bases in the middle. This CDR3 is CASSLEGYEQYF. The DNA for the CDR3 is TGCGCCAGCAGCTTGGAGGGTTACGAGCAGTACTTC.

This clonotype was recorded many times. The rearrangement joins TRBV7-3 to TRBJ1-2, with unresolved D. Germline CDR1 and CDR2: SGHTA and FQGTGA. The CDR3 loop spans 13 amino acids. V was trimmed by 5 bases and J by 7 bases, leaving 14 bases between them. For the CDR3, the DNA is TGTGCCAGCAGCCCAGGCGGGGAGACTGGCTACACCTTC. This gives the protein CASSPGGETGYTF.

This clonotype occurred many times. The CDR3 protein is CASSWGGGEQFF. CDR3 coding DNA: TGCGCCAGCAGCTGGGGGGGTGGTGAGCAGTTCTTC. The V gene is TRBV5-1, the J gene TRBJ2-1; 7 bases line up with TRBD2. The CDR3 covers 12 residues. Unmatched junction bases numbered 3, after V lost 3 bases and J lost 9 bases. The germline V gene has CDR1 SGHRS and CDR2 YFSETQ.

This clonotype was seen ten or more times. The chain links TRBV24-1 to TRBJ2-1; 11 bases map to TRBD2. Losses at the gene ends were 4 bases for V and 8 bases for J; bases not matched to a gene: 9. The V gene's germline CDR1 is KGHDR and CDR2 SFDVKD. CDR3 size: 16 residues. DNA for the CDR3: TGTGCCACCAGTGACCCCCTGACTAGCGGGAATGATGAGCAGTTCTTC. Translated, it gives CATSDPLTSGNDEQFF.

This clonotype showed up just a few times. This sequence joins TRBV9 and TRBJ2-5; TRBD2 aligns across 11 bases. Germline V lookup: CDR1 SGDLS, CDR2 YYNGEE. V shed 10 bases, J shed 2 bases, and the junction held 13 bases outside the gene matches. This CDR3 is 16 amino acids long. The CDR3 region is CAPQWASGGLQETQYF. DNA of the CDR3: TGTGCCCCCCAGTGGGCTAGCGGGGGGCTACAAGAGACCCAGTACTTC.

This clonotype has at least ten counts. V usage is TRBV29-1 and J usage is TRBJ2-1; tentatively, D is TRBD2 (6 bases). Trimming left V 4 bases short and J 14 bases short, with 21 bases between. Germline V gene data show CDR1 as SQVTM and CDR2 as ANQGSEA. The CDR3 totals 13 residues. CDR3 in DNA: TGCAGCGTTGCCATTAATAGCGGCGGAATTGAGTTCTTC. Translated: CSVAINSGGIEFF.

This clonotype was seen many times. CDR3 region: CASSPRDRNIQYF. The CDR3 DNA sequence: TGCGCCAGCAGCCCTCGGGACAGAAACATTCAGTACTTC. The V gene is TRBV5-1, the J gene TRBJ2-4; 7 bases are shared with TRBD1. The CDR3 totals 13 residues. Germline trimming cut 4 bases from V and 6 bases from J; bases unmatched to any gene: 4. Germline V gives CDR1 SGHRS, CDR2 YFSETQ. The whole variable domain, filled in from reference TRBV5-1 and TRBJ2-4, reads KAGVTQTPRYLIKTRGQQVTLSCSPISGHRSVSWYQQTPGQGLQFLFEYFSETQRNKGNFPGRFSGRQFSNSRSEMNVSTLELGDSALYLCASSPRDRNIQYFGAGTRLSVL.

This clonotype was seen more than once but under ten times. The rearrangement uses TRBV11-2 and TRBJ1-1; perhaps TRBD1 as D (6 bases). From germline, CDR1 is SGHAT and CDR2 FQNNGV. This CDR3 is 14 amino acids long. V lost 3 bases, J lost 5 bases, and 13 bases lay in between. CDR3 protein: CASSFGGAGTEAFF. The CDR3 DNA reads TGTGCCAGCAGCTTTGGGGGGGCAGGGACTGAAGCTTTCTTT.

This clonotype was detected ten times or more. V gene TRBV15 combines with J gene TRBJ2-7; weak D call: TRBD2 (5 bases). The V end was cut by 5 bases, the J end by 5 bases, with 16 bases between. Germline CDR1 and CDR2: LNHNV and YYDKDF (reference sequence). The CDR3 totals 14 residues. The CDR3 reads CATSAGGTSDEQYF. In nucleotides, the CDR3 is TGTGCCACCAGCGCTGGAGGTACATCCGACGAGCAGTACTTC.

The chain joins TRBV4-2 to TRBJ2-2; D gene uncertain. The CDR3 extends over 15 amino acids. V dropped 5 bases and J dropped 2 bases, with 12 bases sitting between them. The V gene's germline CDR1 is LGHNA and CDR2 YNFKEQ. The CDR3, as DNA: TGTGCCAGCAGCTTGGGCCCACGAAACACCGGGGAGCTGTTTTTT. Its translation is CASSLGPRNTGELFF.

The gene calls are TRBV7-2 and TRBJ2-1; D unresolved. The germline CDR1 and CDR2 sequences are SGHTA and FQGNSA. The CDR3 sequence is 15 residues long. V dropped 1 base and J dropped 5 bases, with 12 bases sitting between them. The CDR3 region is CASSLVASRNNEQFF. The CDR3 coding sequence is TGTGCCAGCAGCTTAGTGGCGTCCCGAAACAATGAGCAGTTCTTC.

This clonotype was seen repeatedly, ten times or more. The chain is built from TRBV5-5 and TRBJ1-2; D not resolved. The CDR3 contains 14 residues. Trimming left V 4 bases short and J 4 bases short, with 14 bases between. Germline loops: CDR1 SGHKS, CDR2 YYEKEE (reference sequence). The CDR3 DNA reads as TGTGCCAGCAGCCCATTGGGGATCCTCTATGGCTACACCTTC. It is translated as CASSPLGILYGYTF.

The J gene is TRBJ1-1, the V gene TRBV18, with 7 bases lining up with TRBD1. CDR1 is KGHSH and CDR2 is LQKENI in the germline V gene. The V and J ends lost 4 bases and 7 bases, in that order; junction bases with no gene match: 6. This CDR3 is 13 amino acids long. The CDR3 sequence: CASSLDRLLEAFF. DNA for the CDR3: TGTGCCAGCTCACTGGACAGGCTCCTTGAAGCTTTCTTT.

In this sample, this clonotype turned up a few times. This rearrangement joins TRBV20-1 to TRBJ2-7; 14 bases line up with TRBD2. The CDR3 spans 14 residues. Germline V lookup: CDR1 DFQATT, CDR2 SNEGSKA (reference sequence). Trimming cost V 5 bases and J 5 bases; bases outside gene matches: 5. The CDR3 nucleotides are TGCAGTGCTCGACTAGCGGGGGGGCCCAACGAGCAGTACTTC. It translates to CSARLAGGPNEQYF.

This clonotype was picked up many times. The CDR3 reads CASSPRQYNEQFF. The CDR3 region has the DNA TGCGCCAGCAGCCCCAGACAGTACAATGAGCAGTTCTTC. The rearrangement uses TRBV5-1 and TRBJ2-1; D perhaps matches TRBD1 (5 bases). V shed 4 bases and J shed 4 bases, with 9 bases lying between them. CDR1 and CDR2 (germline): SGHRS, YFSETQ. This CDR3 is built from 13 residues.

This clonotype showed up many times. This chain joins TRBV20-1 and TRBJ2-5; a possible D gene is TRBD1 (5 bases). CDR1 and CDR2 from the germline V gene are DFQATT and SNEGSKA (reference sequence). This CDR3 is 12 amino acids long. The ends were cut back, 5 bases at V and 4 bases at J, with 11 bases in the middle. The CDR3 here is CSAGAYGETQYF. The CDR3 DNA sequence: TGCAGTGCTGGGGCTTACGGAGAGACCCAGTACTTC.

This clonotype was observed many times. CDR3 sequence reads: CASSPRLAGDNEQFF. Written as DNA, the CDR3 is TGCGCCAGCAGCCCCCGACTAGCGGGGGACAATGAGCAGTTCTTC. The J gene is TRBJ2-1, the V gene TRBV5-1; 12 nucleotides align to TRBD2. The CDR3 has 15 residues. Germline V gene sequence: CDR1 SGHRS, CDR2 YFSETQ. V was clipped by 4 bases and J by 5 bases; unmatched bases: 4.

In this sample, this clonotype turned up many times. The chain uses TRBV12-3 or TRBV12-4 and TRBJ1-1, with TRBD1 matching 7 bases. Unmatched junction bases numbered 10, after V lost 7 bases and J lost 2 bases. The CDR3 is 15 residues long. This chain's CDR3 is CASTIAGTVNTEAFF. In nucleotides, the CDR3 is TGTGCCAGCACCATTGCCGGGACAGTTAACACTGAAGCTTTCTTT.

This clonotype was seen many times. The J gene is TRBJ2-1, the V gene TRBV29-1; 11 bases agree with TRBD1. Germline V gene lookup returns CDR1 SQVTM and CDR2 ANQGSEA. Trimming cost V 2 bases and J 15 bases; bases outside gene matches: 12. This CDR3 is built from 14 residues. The CDR3 DNA is TGCAGCGTTGAACCGGGACAGGGGGATTTTAAGTTGTTCTTC. Amino acids: CSVEPGQGDFKLFF.